This T cell receptor beta chain appears in the sequencing data of a study of a mutant IDH1 vaccine in newly diagnosed glioma. Study background: The patients were given eight vaccinations, one each in weeks 1, 3, 5, 7, 11, 15, 19 and 23. Most patients had radiochemotherapy with temozolomide before enrollment; others had one alone. Study findings and constraints: Across multiple MHC alleles, 93.3% of patients had vaccine-induced responses.

CDR1 and CDR2 (germline): ENHRY, SYGVKD. V shed 0 bases and J 6 bases; nucleotides not matched to a gene: 4. CDR3 size: 14 residues. Using immunoSEQ multiplex PCR, the repertoire was profiled, and TCRdb retains in-frame clones only, with some absent. The table includes around 40,000 clones, about 75% detected once. Time point indicated: week 23, last vaccination. With topical imiquimod, each dose of the vaccine consisted of 300 ug of mutant IDH1 20-mer peptide. Notes on this clone: The antigen remains undetermined.

This sequence originates from a man over 45 with glioma. The rearrangement uses TRBV10-3 and TRBJ1-2, with 7 bases lining up with TRBD1. The specimen comprised PBMCs, sampled from a glioma patient whose treatment included an IDH1 peptide vaccine. The CDR3 loop reads CAISESKGADGYTF. The CDR3 DNA sequence: TGTGCCATCAGTGAGTCTAAGGGGGCGGATGGCTACACCTTC.